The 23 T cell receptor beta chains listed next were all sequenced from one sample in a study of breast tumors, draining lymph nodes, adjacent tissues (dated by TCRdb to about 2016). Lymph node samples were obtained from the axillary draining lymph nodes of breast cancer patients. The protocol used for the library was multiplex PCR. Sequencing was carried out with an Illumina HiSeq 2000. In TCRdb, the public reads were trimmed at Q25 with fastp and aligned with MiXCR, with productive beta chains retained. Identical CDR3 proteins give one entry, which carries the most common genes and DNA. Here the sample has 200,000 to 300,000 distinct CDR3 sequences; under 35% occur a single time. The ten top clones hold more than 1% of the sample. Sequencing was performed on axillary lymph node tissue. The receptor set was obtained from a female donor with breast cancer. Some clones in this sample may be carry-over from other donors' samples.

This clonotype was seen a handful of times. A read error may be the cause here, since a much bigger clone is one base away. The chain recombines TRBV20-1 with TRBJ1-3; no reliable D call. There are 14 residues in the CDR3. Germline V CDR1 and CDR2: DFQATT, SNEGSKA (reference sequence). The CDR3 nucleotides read TGCAGTGCTCCCGACGGACCCTCTGGAACCACCATATATTTT. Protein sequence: CSAPDGPSGTTIYF.

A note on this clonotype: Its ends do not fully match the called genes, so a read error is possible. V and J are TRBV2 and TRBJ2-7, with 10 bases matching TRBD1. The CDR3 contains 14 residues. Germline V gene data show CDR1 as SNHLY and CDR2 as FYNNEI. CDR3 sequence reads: CAGSADRGVYEQYF. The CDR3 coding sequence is TGTGCCGGCAGCGCGGACAGGGGGGTTTACGAGCAGTACTTC. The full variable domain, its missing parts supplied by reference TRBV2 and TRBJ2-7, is EPEVTQTPSHQVTQMGQEVILRCVPISNHLYFYWYRQILGQKVEFLVSFYNNEISEKSEIFDDQFSVERPDGSNFTLKIRSTKLEDSAMYFCAGSADRGVYEQYFGPGTRLTVT.

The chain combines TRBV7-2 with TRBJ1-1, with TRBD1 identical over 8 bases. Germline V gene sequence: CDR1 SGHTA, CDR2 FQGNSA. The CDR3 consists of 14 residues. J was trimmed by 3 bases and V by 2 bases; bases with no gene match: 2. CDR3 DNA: TGTGCCAGCAGCTTAACAGGGGGTGACACTGAAGCTTTCTTT. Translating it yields CASSLTGGDTEAFF.

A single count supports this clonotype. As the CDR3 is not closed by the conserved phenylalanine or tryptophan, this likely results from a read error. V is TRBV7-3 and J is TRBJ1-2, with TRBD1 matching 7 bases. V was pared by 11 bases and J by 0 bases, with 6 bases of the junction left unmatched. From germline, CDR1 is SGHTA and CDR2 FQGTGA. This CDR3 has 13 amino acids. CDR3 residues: CAVTTGTNYGYTL. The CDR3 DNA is TGTGCCGTAACGACAGGGACTAACTATGGCTACACCCTC.

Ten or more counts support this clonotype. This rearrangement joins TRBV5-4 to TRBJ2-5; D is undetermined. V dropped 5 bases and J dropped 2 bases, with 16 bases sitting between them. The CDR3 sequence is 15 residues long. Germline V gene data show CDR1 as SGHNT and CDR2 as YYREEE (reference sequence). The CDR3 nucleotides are TGTGCCAGCAGGGAAGAGTCTCGGTTACAAGAGACCCAGTACTTC. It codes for CASREESRLQETQYF.

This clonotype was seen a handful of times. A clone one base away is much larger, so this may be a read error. DNA of the CDR3: TGTGCCAGCAGCTTACAGGGAAGGAGGGTTTATGGCTACCCCTTC. Translated: CASSLQGRRVYGYPF. V gene TRBV7-2 combines with J gene TRBJ1-2, with D perhaps matching TRBD1 (5 bases). The CDR3 contains 15 residues. Germline CDR1 and CDR2: SGHTA and FQGNSA.

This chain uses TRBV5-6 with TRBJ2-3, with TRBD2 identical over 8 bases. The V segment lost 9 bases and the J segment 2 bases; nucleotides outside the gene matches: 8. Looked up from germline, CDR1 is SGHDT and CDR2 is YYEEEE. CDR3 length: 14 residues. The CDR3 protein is CAIRGREVTDTQYF. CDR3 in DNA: TGTGCCATCCGGGGGCGGGAGGTCACAGATACGCAGTATTTT.

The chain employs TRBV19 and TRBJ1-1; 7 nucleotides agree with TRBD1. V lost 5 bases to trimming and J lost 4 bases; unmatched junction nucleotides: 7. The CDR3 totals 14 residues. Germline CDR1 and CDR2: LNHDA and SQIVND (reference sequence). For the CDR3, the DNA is TGTGCCAGTAGTCCACAGGGGATGGGCACTGAAGCTTTCTTT. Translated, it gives CASSPQGMGTEAFF.

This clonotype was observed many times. CDR3 protein: CAWNPGLGKLFF. The CDR3 coding sequence is TGTGCCTGGAATCCCGGTTTGGGAAAACTGTTTTTT. The V gene is TRBV30, the J gene TRBJ1-4; the D is unclear. The germline V and J ends were trimmed by 4 bases and 10 bases, with 13 bases remaining between them. CDR1 is GTSNPN and CDR2 is SVGIG in the germline V gene (reference sequence). This CDR3 is 12 amino acids long.

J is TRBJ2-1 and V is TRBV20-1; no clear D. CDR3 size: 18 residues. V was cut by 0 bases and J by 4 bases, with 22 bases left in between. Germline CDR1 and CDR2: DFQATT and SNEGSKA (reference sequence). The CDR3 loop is CSARDRLRARPDYNEQFF. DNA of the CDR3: TGCAGTGCTAGAGATAGGCTTAGGGCGAGACCCGATTACAATGAGCAGTTCTTC.

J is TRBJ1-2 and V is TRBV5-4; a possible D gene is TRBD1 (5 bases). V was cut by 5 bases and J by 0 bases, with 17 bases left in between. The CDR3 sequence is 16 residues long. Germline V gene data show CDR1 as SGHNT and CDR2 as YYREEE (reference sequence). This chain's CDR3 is CASSAGWEGTNYGYTF. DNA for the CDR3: TGTGCCAGCAGTGCAGGGTGGGAAGGGACTAACTATGGCTACACCTTC.

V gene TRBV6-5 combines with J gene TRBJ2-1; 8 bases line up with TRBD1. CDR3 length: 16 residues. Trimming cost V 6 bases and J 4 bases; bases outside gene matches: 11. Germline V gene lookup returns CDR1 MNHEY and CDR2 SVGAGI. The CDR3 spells CASSTTGVKLYNEQFF. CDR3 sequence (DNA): TGTGCCAGCAGCACGACAGGGGTCAAGCTTTACAATGAGCAGTTCTTC.

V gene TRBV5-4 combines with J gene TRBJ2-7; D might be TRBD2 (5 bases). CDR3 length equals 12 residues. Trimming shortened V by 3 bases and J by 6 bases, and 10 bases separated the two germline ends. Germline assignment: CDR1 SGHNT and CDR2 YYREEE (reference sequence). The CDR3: CASSSTGSEQYF. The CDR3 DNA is TGTGCCAGCAGCTCGACGGGATCCGAGCAGTACTTC.

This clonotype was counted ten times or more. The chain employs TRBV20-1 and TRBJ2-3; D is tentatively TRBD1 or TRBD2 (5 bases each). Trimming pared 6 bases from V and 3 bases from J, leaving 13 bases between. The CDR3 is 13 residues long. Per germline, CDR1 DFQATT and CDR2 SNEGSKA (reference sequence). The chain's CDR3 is CSAPGAGTDTQYF. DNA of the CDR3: TGCAGTGCCCCCGGGGCAGGGACAGATACGCAGTATTTT.

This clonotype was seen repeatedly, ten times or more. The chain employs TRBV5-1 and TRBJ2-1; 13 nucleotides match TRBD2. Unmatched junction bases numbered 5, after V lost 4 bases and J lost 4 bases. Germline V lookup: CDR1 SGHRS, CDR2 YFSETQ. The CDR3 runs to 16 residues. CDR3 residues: CASSGGTSGIYNEQFF. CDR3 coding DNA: TGCGCCAGCAGCGGTGGGACTAGCGGGATTTACAATGAGCAGTTCTTC.

CDR3 sequence reads: CASSQGGLGYEQYF. The CDR3 DNA reads TGTGCCAGCAGTCAGGGGGGACTAGGCTACGAGCAGTACTTC. The chain uses TRBV3-1 and TRBJ2-7; possibly TRBD2 for D (8 bases). CDR3 length: 14 amino acids. V was clipped by 6 bases and J by 3 bases, with 15 bases between them. The V gene's germline CDR1 is LGHDT and CDR2 YNNKEL (reference sequence).

The CDR3 region is CASSPDVGTEAFF. The DNA for the CDR3 is TGTGCCAGCAGTCCTGACGTCGGTACTGAAGCTTTCTTT. The genes are TRBV6-1 and TRBJ1-1; D remains unclear. V shed 5 bases and J shed 5 bases, with 12 bases lying between them. Germline lookup yields CDR1 MNHNS and CDR2 SASEGT. CDR3 length: 13 residues.

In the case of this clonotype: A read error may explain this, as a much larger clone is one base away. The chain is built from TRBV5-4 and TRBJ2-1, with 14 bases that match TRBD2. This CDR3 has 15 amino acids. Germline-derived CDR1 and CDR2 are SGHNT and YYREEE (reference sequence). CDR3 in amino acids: CASSSGLAGADEQLF. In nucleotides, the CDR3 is TGTGCCAGCAGCTCGGGACTAGCGGGAGCGGATGAGCAGCTCTTC.

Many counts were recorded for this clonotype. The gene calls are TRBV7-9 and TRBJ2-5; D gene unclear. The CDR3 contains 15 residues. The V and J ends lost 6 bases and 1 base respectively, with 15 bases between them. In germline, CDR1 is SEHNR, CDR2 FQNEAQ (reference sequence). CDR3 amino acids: CASRPRLSVQETQYF. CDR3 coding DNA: TGTGCCAGCAGACCACGACTCAGCGTCCAAGAGACCCAGTACTTC.

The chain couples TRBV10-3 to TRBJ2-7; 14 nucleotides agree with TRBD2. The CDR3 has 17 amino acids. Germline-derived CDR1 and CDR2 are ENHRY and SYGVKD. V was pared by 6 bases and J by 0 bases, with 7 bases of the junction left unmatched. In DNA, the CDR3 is TGTGCCATCAGCGAGGGACTAGCGGGAGAAAGCTCCTACGAGCAGTACTTC. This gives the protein CAISEGLAGESSYEQYF.

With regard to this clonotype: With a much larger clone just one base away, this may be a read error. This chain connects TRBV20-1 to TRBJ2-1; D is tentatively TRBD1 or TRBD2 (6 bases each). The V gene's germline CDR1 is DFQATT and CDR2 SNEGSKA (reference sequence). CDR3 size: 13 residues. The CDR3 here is CSALPGADNAQFF. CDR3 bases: TGCAGTGCTCTCCCGGGGGCGGACAATGCGCAGTTCTTC.

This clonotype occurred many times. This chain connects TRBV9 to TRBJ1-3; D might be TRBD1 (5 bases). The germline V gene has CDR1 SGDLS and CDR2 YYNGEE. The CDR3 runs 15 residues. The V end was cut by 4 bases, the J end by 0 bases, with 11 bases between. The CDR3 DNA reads TGTGCCAGCAGCAGGGACGGCAACTCTGGAAACACCATATATTTT. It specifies CASSRDGNSGNTIYF.

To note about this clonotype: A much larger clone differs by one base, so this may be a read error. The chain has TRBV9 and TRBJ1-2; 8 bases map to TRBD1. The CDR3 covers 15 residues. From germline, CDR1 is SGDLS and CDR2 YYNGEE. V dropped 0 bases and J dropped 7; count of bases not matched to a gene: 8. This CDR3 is CASSVAQTGGVGYTF. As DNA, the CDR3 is TGTGCCAGCAGCGTAGCCCAAACAGGGGGGGTTGGCTACACCTTC.